The subject of this entry is one T cell receptor (beta chain). Samples came from healthy bone marrow donors. With 60 Vbeta and 13 Jbeta primers, the PCR was carried out. This table comes from immunoSEQ multiplex PCR, and its TCRdb copy is limited to in-frame clones, with some not included. The sample lists around 90,000 clones; roughly 72% were seen once. This specimen belongs to a study of cytomegalovirus exposure and HLA in healthy donors. Trimming pared 8 bases from V and 0 bases from J, leaving 14 bases between. Germline lookup yields CDR1 SGHTA and CDR2 FQGNSA. This CDR3 has 16 residues. Sequencing used PBMCs. The gene calls are TRBV7-2 and TRBJ2-6; a weak D match, TRBD1 (5 bases). The clonotype originates from a man aged 25 to 40 in good health and CMV-seronegative. CDR3 DNA: TGTGCCAGCCTGTACGACAGATACTCTGGGGCCAACGTCCTGACTTTC. This gives the protein CASLYDRYSGANVLTF.